This paragraph covers one T cell receptor (beta chain) sequence. Its cognate antigen is unknown. The data were produced by immunoSEQ multiplex PCR, yet TCRdb's version contains in-frame clones alone and is incomplete. The data show 150,000 or so clones, 90% to 95% seen once. The source of the sample is a study of T cell responses to AZD1222 COVID-19 vaccine. V dropped 2 bases and J dropped 6; count of bases not matched to a gene: 3. Germline CDR1 and CDR2: GTSNPN and SVGIG (reference sequence). This CDR3 comprises 13 residues. Broader study findings: Recipients of AZD1222 seropositive at baseline numbered only 6 or 7. Most donors were white British and more were female, and clonal diversity was possibly underestimated. The span of vaccine-associated CD4 TCRs extended across spike, with dominance at 160-218 and 743-854.

Sequences were derived from peripheral blood, sampled on day 0 of AZD1222 vaccination. The rearrangement links TRBV30 to TRBJ2-7; 11 bases line up with TRBD2. The sequence came from an adult in good health. As DNA, the CDR3 is TGTGCCTGGAGTACTAGCGGGAGTTCCGAGCAGTACTTC. Translating gives CAWSTSGSSEQYF.